The T cell receptor (beta chain) described here comes from a study of cytomegalovirus exposure and HLA in healthy donors. This CDR3 comprises 17 residues. V gave up 5 bases and J gave up 6 bases; unmatched junction bases: 15. The germline CDR1 and CDR2 sequences are SGHTA and FQGTGA. Study results and limitations: In a later analysis, productive TCRs from donors in an Asian-associated ancestry cluster reportedly carried fewer N-insertions than the cohort mean. Analysis performed later found 16,000 or so TCR beta sequences associated with HLA alleles at 0.05 false discovery rate. In a later analysis, HLA-C alleles had the fewest associated TCRs, DRB1 alleles the most. Presence/absence analyses rested on an assumption that sequencing depth was roughly uniform across donors.

For this clone: Its specificity is not known.

The PCR ran on 60 Vbeta and 13 Jbeta primers. Sequenced by immunoSEQ multiplex PCR; TCRdb stores in-frame clones only, minus some. The table lists roughly 130,000 clones, roughly 8.3% of them singletons. The origin of this receptor is a man aged 40-55 years in good health and CMV-seronegative. The chain joins TRBV7-3 to TRBJ1-4; TRBD1 matches 7 bases. Sequencing was performed on PBMCs. CDR3 sequence (DNA): TGTGCCAGCAGCACCTCAACTCAGGGGGGAGCGGATGAAAAACTGTTTTTT. Amino acids: CASSTSTQGGADEKLFF. Using reference TRBV7-3 and TRBJ1-4 for the parts outside the CDR3, the full variable domain is GAGVSQTPSNKVTEKGKYVELRCDPISGHTALYWYRQSLGQGPEFLIYFQGTGAADDSGLPNDRFFAVRPEGSVSTLKIQRTERGDSAVYLCASSTSTQGGADEKLFFGSGTQLSVL.